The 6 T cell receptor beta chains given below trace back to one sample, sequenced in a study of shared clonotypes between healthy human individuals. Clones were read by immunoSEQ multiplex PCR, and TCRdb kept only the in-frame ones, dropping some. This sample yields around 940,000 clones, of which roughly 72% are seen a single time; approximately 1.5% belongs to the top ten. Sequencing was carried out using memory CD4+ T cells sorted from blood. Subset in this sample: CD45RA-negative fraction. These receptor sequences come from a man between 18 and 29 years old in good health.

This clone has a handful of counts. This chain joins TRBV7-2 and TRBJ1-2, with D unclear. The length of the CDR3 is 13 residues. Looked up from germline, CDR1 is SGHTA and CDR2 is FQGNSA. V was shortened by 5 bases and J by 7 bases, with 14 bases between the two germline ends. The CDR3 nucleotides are TGTGCCAGCAGCCTAGAATTGTCCTTTGGCTACACCTTC. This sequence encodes CASSLELSFGYTF. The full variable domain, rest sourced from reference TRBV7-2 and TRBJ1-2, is GAGVSQSPSNKVTEKGKDVELRCDPISGHTALYWYRQSLGQGLEFLIYFQGNSAPDKSGLPSDRFSAERTGGSVSTLTIQRTQQEDSAVYLCASSLELSFGYTFGSGTRLTVV.

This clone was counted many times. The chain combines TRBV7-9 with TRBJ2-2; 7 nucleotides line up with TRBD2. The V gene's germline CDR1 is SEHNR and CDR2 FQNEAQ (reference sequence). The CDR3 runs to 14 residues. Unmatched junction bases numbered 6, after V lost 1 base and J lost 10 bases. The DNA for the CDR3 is TGTGCCAGCAGCTTAGGGGCGGGGGATGCGGAGCTGTTTTTT. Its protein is CASSLGAGDAELFF.

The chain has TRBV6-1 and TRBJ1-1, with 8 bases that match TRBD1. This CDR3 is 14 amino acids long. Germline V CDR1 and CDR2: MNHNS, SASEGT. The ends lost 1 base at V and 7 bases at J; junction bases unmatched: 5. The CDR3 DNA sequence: TGTGCCAGCAGTGAAGGCCAGGGGGCAGGTGAAGCTTTCTTT. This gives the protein CASSEGQGAGEAFF.

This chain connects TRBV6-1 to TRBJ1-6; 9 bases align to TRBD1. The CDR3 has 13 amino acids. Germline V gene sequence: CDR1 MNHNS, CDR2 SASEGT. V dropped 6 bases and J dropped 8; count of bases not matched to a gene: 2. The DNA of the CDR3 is TGTGCCAGCAGGGGGACAGGGCATTCACCCCTCCACTTT. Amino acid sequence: CASRGTGHSPLHF.

CDR3 residues: CAIYSGTDTQYF. The CDR3 nucleotides read TGTGCCATCTATAGCGGGACAGATACGCAGTATTTT. The gene calls are TRBV10-3 and TRBJ2-3; TRBD2 agrees at 7 bases. The CDR3 contains 12 residues. Germline values: CDR1 ENHRY, CDR2 SYGVKD. The ends lost 8 bases at V and 3 bases at J; junction bases unmatched: 2.

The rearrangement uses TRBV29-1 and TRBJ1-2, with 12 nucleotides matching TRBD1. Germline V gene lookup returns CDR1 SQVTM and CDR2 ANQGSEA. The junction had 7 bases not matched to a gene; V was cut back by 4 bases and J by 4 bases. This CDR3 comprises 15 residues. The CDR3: CSVARDRGRPYGYTF. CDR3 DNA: TGCAGCGTTGCCCGGGACAGGGGGCGCCCCTATGGCTACACCTTC.